Below, 21 T cell receptor beta chains from the same sample are listed, as sequenced in a study of cytomegalovirus exposure and HLA in healthy donors. Researchers ran the PCR with 60 Vbeta and 13 Jbeta primers. Profiling relied on immunoSEQ multiplex PCR, and the TCRdb table lists in-frame clones only, not all of them. The table includes 200,000 or so clones, around 81% detected once. The sample comprised PBMCs. These receptors were obtained from a woman in her late teens or twenties in good health and CMV-seropositive.

This chain uses TRBV6-1 with TRBJ1-3; D unclear. CDR1 is MNHNS, CDR2 SASEGT, per germline. V was shortened by 2 bases and J by 4 bases, with 6 bases between the two germline ends. This CDR3 has 13 residues. Written as DNA, the CDR3 is TGTGCCAGCAGTGAACGTCCCGGAAACACCATATATTTT. Translated, it gives CASSERPGNTIYF.

The J gene is TRBJ2-7, the V gene TRBV5-4; 8 positions match TRBD1. V dropped 5 bases and J dropped 2; count of bases not matched to a gene: 0. The CDR3 runs 12 residues. Germline CDR1 is SGHNT and CDR2 is YYREEE (reference sequence). The CDR3 sequence: CASRDRAYEQYF. The CDR3 coding sequence is TGTGCCAGCAGGGACAGGGCCTACGAGCAGTACTTC.

This clone was found once. This chain connects TRBV9 to TRBJ1-1; D is perhaps TRBD1 (5 bases). The V and J ends lost 0 bases and 7 bases respectively, with 13 bases between them. Germline-derived CDR1 and CDR2 are SGDLS and YYNGEE. CDR3 length: 14 amino acids. In DNA, the CDR3 is TGTGCCAGCAGCGTAGCCCCTGGGGGGGGTGAAGCTTTCTTT. This codes for CASSVAPGGGEAFF.

This chain connects TRBV5-1 to TRBJ2-5, with a tentative D call TRBD2 (6 bases). V shed 2 bases and J shed 3 bases, with 14 bases lying between them. Per germline, CDR1 SGHRS and CDR2 YFSETQ. There are 15 residues in the CDR3. CDR3 sequence reads: CASSFSGGKEETQYF. CDR3 DNA: TGCGCCAGCAGCTTTTCGGGCGGGAAAGAAGAGACCCAGTACTTC.

J is TRBJ1-2 and V is TRBV7-9, with 7 bases that match TRBD1. The CDR3 length is 18 residues. J was trimmed by 5 bases and V by 3 bases; bases with no gene match: 18. Germline V gene data show CDR1 as SEHNR and CDR2 as FQNEAQ (reference sequence). In DNA, the CDR3 is TGTGCCAGCAGCTTCCACGTTAGCCGGGACAGACTTTCTTATGGCTACACCTTC. It yields the protein CASSFHVSRDRLSYGYTF.

This clone has just a few counts. V and J are TRBV12-2 and TRBJ2-5; the table's TRBD2 call for D was not verified on the DNA. TRBV12-2 is an annotated pseudogene. The CDR3 loop spans 17 amino acids. The CDR3 DNA is TGTGCAAGTCGCTTAGATTTTTTAGCGGGGGGGGGAGAGACCCAGTACTTC. Amino acid sequence: CASRLDFLAGGGETQYF.

This clone was seen a single time. The chain recombines TRBV27 with TRBJ2-7; TRBD1 matches 7 bases. The CDR3 extends over 14 amino acids. After removal of 5 bases from V and 6 bases from J, the junction contained 10 bases not matched to a gene. Germline values: CDR1 MNHEY, CDR2 SMNVEV (reference sequence). As DNA, the CDR3 is TGTGCCAGCAGTCCGTCACCCACAGGGGTCGAGCAGTACGTC. It specifies CASSPSPTGVEQYV.

This rearrangement joins TRBV7-2 to TRBJ2-3; unclear D gene. Trimming cost V 3 bases and J 6 bases, with 7 bases left between them. The CDR3 consists of 12 residues. Germline assignment: CDR1 SGHTA and CDR2 FQGNSA. The CDR3 is CASSFYGDTQYF. DNA for the CDR3: TGTGCCAGCAGCTTTTACGGGGATACGCAGTATTTT.

The chain joins TRBV27 to TRBJ1-2; 7 nucleotides line up with TRBD1. From germline, CDR1 is MNHEY and CDR2 SMNVEV (reference sequence). The CDR3 spans 14 residues. V dropped 2 bases and J dropped 7; count of bases not matched to a gene: 7. This CDR3 reads CASSLQGTVGGYTF. In nucleotides, the CDR3 is TGTGCCAGCAGTTTACAAGGGACAGTTGGTGGCTACACCTTC.

The chain recombines TRBV6-5 with TRBJ2-1; tentatively, D is TRBD2 (5 bases). This CDR3 has 12 residues. Germline V gives CDR1 MNHEY, CDR2 SVGAGI. Deletions cut 5 bases from V and 15 bases from J, with 17 bases between. CDR3 region: CASSTRLEVPFF. CDR3 nucleotide sequence: TGTGCCAGCAGTACCCGACTGGAGGTGCCGTTCTTC.

The chain couples TRBV5-5 to TRBJ2-7; the D gene is possibly TRBD2 (6 bases). The ends were cut back, 4 bases at V and 1 base at J, with 12 bases in the middle. This CDR3 contains 14 residues. Looked up from germline, CDR1 is SGHKS and CDR2 is YYEKEE (reference sequence). The CDR3 sequence: CASSAGLGSYEQYV. In DNA, the CDR3 is TGTGCCAGCAGCGCGGGACTGGGTTCCTACGAGCAGTACGTC.

The rearrangement joins TRBV2 to TRBJ1-1; TRBD1 aligns across 7 bases. The J segment lost 3 bases and the V segment lost 7 bases, leaving 11 bases of the junction unmatched. CDR1 is SNHLY, CDR2 FYNNEI, per germline. This CDR3 contains 15 residues. Here the CDR3 reads CASITDYTGDTEAFF. In DNA form, the CDR3 reads TGTGCCAGCATAACCGATTACACAGGGGACACTGAAGCTTTCTTT.

The DNA of the CDR3 is TGTGCCAGCAGTTACTCGCGTACGGGAACGGATGGCTACACCTTC. Translating it yields CASSYSRTGTDGYTF. The chain has TRBV6-5 and TRBJ1-2; D is undetermined. The CDR3 is made up of 15 amino acids. The V gene lost 0 bases and the J gene lost 6 bases, with 14 bases spanning the gap. The germline V gene has CDR1 MNHEY and CDR2 SVGAGI.

The chain links TRBV2 to TRBJ1-2; 8 nucleotides match TRBD1. CDR3 length: 13 amino acids. The J segment lost 6 bases and the V segment lost 6 bases, leaving 6 bases of the junction unmatched. CDR1 is SNHLY and CDR2 is FYNNEI in the germline V gene. The CDR3 loop reads CASRIPGQDGYTF. CDR3 bases: TGTGCCAGCAGGATCCCGGGACAGGATGGCTACACCTTC.

As regards this clone: Other nucleotide sequences in the sample specify the same CDR3. The chain recombines TRBV27 with TRBJ2-7; 7 positions agree with TRBD1. This CDR3 region has 13 residues. V was pared by 5 bases and J by 2 bases, with 3 bases of the junction left unmatched. CDR1 and CDR2 from the germline V gene are MNHEY and SMNVEV (reference sequence). This CDR3 reads CASSRDSTYEQYF. In DNA, the CDR3 is TGTGCCAGCAGTCGGGACAGCACCTACGAGCAGTACTTC.

The V call is TRBV7-6, the J call TRBJ1-2; D is ambiguous. Germline V gives CDR1 SGHVS, CDR2 FNYEAQ. Trimming left V 4 bases short and J 7 bases short, with 10 bases between. The CDR3 consists of 12 residues. For the CDR3, the DNA is TGTGCCAGCAGCTACGGTTCCCGTGGCTACACCTTC. This sequence encodes CASSYGSRGYTF.

The chain combines TRBV30 with TRBJ2-7; 7 bases are shared with TRBD1. Germline V lookup: CDR1 GTSNPN, CDR2 SVGIG (reference sequence). The V and J ends lost 8 bases and 4 bases, in that order; junction bases with no gene match: 11. The CDR3 is 13 amino acids. The CDR3 loop reads CAGQGGPRYEQYF. CDR3 DNA: TGTGCCGGACAAGGGGGCCCCCGGTACGAGCAGTACTTC. Complete variable domain (other parts from reference TRBV30 and TRBJ2-7): SQTIHQWPATLVQPVGSPLSLECTVEGTSNPNLYWYRQAAGRGLQLLFYSVGIGQISSEVPQNLSASRPQDRQFILSSKKLLLSDSGFYLCAGQGGPRYEQYFGPGTRLTVT.

The gene calls are TRBV19 and TRBJ1-1; unclear D gene. Trimming cost V 1 base and J 1 base, with 10 bases left between them. This CDR3 spans 15 amino acids. Germline CDR1 is LNHDA and CDR2 is SQIVND (reference sequence). CDR3 nucleotides: TGTGCCAGTAGTATAGTCGCTGGGCAGAACACTGAAGCTTTCTTT. Amino acids: CASSIVAGQNTEAFF.

The chain is built from TRBV4-2 and TRBJ2-3; 8 nucleotides align to TRBD2. With 0 bases clipped from V and 1 base from J, the junction kept 6 bases outside the gene matches. The CDR3 length is 17 residues. Per germline, CDR1 LGHNA and CDR2 YNFKEQ. The CDR3 region is CASSQDIGRGGTDTQYF. CDR3 DNA sequence: TGTGCCAGCAGCCAAGATATAGGGCGGGGGGGCACAGATACGCAGTATTTT.

J is TRBJ1-6 and V is TRBV5-6; 7 nucleotides line up with TRBD1. The CDR3 is made up of 16 amino acids. With V trimmed by 4 bases and J by 0 bases, 4 bases remained unmatched. CDR1 is SGHDT, CDR2 YYEEEE, per germline. Here the CDR3 DNA reads TGTGCCAGCAGCGAAGACAGGGACTCCTATAATTCACCCCTCCACTTT. Encoded protein: CASSEDRDSYNSPLHF.

This rearrangement joins TRBV9 to TRBJ2-3, with 8 bases identical to TRBD2. The V gene's germline CDR1 is SGDLS and CDR2 YYNGEE. The CDR3 contains 15 residues. Unmatched junction bases numbered 3, after V lost 0 bases and J lost 3 bases. The CDR3 sequence is CASSVAGGATDTQYF. CDR3 sequence (DNA): TGTGCCAGCAGCGTAGCCGGGGGGGCGACAGATACGCAGTATTTT. The full variable domain, its missing parts supplied by reference TRBV9 and TRBJ2-3, is DSGVTQTPKHLITATGQRVTLRCSPRSGDLSVYWYQQSLDQGLQFLIQYYNGEERAKGNILERFSAQQFPDLHSELNLSSLELGDSALYFCASSVAGGATDTQYFGPGTRLTVL.